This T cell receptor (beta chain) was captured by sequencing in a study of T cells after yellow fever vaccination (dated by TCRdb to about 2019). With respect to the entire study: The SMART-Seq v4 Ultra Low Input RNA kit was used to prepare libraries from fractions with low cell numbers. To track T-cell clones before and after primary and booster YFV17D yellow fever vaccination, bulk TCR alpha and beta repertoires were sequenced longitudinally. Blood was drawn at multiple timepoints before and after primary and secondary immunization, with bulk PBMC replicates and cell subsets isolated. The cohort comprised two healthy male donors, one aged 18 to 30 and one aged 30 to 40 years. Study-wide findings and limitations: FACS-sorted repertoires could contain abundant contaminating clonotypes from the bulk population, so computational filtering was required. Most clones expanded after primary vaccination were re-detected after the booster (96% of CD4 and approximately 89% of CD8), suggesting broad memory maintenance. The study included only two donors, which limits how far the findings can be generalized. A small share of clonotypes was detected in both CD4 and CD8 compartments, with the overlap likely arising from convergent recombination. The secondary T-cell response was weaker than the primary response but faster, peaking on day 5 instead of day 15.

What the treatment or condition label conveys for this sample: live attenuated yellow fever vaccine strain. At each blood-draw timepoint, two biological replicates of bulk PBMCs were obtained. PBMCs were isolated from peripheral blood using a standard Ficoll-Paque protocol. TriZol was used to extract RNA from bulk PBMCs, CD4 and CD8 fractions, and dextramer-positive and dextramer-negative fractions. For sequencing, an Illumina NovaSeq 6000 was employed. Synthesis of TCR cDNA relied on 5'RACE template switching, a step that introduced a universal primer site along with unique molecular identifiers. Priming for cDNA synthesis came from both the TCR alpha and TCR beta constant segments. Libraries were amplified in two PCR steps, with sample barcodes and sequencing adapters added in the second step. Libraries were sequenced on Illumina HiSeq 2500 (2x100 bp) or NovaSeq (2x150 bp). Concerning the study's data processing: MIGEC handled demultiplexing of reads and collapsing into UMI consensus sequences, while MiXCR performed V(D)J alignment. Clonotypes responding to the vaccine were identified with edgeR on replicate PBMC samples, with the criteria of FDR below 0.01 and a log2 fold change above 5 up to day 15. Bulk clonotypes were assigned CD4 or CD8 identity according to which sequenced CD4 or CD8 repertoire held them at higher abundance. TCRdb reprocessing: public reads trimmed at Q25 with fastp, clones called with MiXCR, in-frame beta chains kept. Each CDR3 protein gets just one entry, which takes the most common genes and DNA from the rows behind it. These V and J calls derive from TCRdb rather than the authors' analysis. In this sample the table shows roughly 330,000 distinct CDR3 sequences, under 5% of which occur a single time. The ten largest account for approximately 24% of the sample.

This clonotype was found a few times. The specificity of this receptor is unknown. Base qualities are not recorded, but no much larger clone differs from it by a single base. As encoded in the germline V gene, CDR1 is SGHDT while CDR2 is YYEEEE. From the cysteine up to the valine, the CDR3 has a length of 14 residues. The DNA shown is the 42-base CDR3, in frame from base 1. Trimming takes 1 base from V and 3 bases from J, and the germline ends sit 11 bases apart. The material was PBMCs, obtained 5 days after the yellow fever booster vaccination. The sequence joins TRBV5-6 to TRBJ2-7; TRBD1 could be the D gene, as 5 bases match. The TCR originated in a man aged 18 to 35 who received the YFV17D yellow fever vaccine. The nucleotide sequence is TGTGCCAGCAGCTTGAGGGGCTTTTACTACGAGCAGTACGTC. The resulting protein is CASSLRGFYYEQYV.